This T cell receptor beta chain was sequenced during a study of blood T cell repertoires in COVID-19. Turning to the study itself: Sources were T cells, B-cell-depleted T cells, or PBMCs; the material itself was cDNA or gDNA.

As processed by the authors: It was from reference gene primer amplification that nucleated cell counts were estimated. Measured with immunoSEQ multiplex PCR; TCRdb has only the in-frame clones, and not every one. For V, J and clone size, that table is used; D and trimming come from the DNA. This sample yields fewer than 120,000 clones, of which about 72% are seen a single time; approximately 8% belongs to the top ten. CDR3 length: 15 amino acids. Germline assignment: CDR1 MNHEY and CDR2 SVGAGI. V shed 3 bases and J 6 bases; nucleotides not matched to a gene: 6. This TCR was recovered from a woman aged 55-75 years with acute or convalescent COVID-19. The genes are TRBV6-5 and TRBJ2-7; 12 nucleotides line up with TRBD1. The specimen sequenced was peripheral blood. Here the CDR3 reads CASSYPGDRGLEQYF. For the CDR3, the DNA is TGTGCCAGCAGTTATCCCGGGGACAGGGGGCTCGAGCAGTACTTC.